This T cell receptor (beta chain) is drawn from a study of T cell responses to AZD1222 COVID-19 vaccine. This clone has just a few counts. What it recognizes is unknown. Germline values: CDR1 SNHLY, CDR2 FYNNEI. V lost 6 bases to trimming and J lost 6 bases, with 20 bases between them. This CDR3 has 16 residues. TCRdb keeps only in-frame clones here, not all; method: immunoSEQ multiplex PCR. The sample comprises 150,000 to 200,000 clones, 75% to 90% of which are singletons, and around 2.5% rests with the top ten. Study-level results: Elevations in Spike-specific TCR breadth and depth followed administration of two AZD1222 doses. Among the donors, most were white British and more were female, and clonal diversity was possibly underestimated. Baseline antibody screening turned up just six seropositive AZD1222 recipients.

The origin of this receptor is an adult in good health. J is TRBJ2-2 and V is TRBV2, with a tentative D call TRBD2 (7 bases). The specimen comprised peripheral blood, sampled on day 0 of MenACWY control vaccination. CDR3 nucleotide sequence: TGTGCCAGCAGGACTAGCAGAGGGGGGAGACCCGGGGAGCTGTTTTTT. This translates into CASRTSRGGRPGELFF.